This T cell receptor beta chain came from a study of shared clonotypes between healthy human individuals. V lost 3 bases to trimming and J lost 6 bases; unmatched junction nucleotides: 15. This CDR3 comprises 17 residues. Per germline, CDR1 KGHSH and CDR2 LQKENI. Generated by immunoSEQ multiplex PCR, the TCRdb table keeps only in-frame clones and is missing some. The repertoire includes some 500,000 clones, 60% to 80% of them detected once, and 9.5% to 15% sits in the top ten. The TCR originated in a woman in her thirties or forties in good health. Some clones in this sample may be carry-over from other donors' samples. The chain is built from TRBV18 and TRBJ2-3, with 7 bases aligning to TRBD2. The specimen was PBMCs. CDR3 region: CASSPDTGGLYLDTQYF. The CDR3 DNA is TGTGCCAGCTCACCCGACACGGGGGGTCTTTATCTGGATACGCAGTATTTT.